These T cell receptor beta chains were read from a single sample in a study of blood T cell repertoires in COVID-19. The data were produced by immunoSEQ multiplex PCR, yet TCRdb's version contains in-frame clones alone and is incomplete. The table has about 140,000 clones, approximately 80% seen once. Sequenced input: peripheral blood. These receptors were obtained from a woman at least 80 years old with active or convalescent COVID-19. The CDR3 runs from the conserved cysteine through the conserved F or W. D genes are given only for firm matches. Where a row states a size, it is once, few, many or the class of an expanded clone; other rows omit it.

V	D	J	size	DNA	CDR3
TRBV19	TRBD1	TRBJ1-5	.	TGTGCCAGTAGTATGGGACAGGAAAATCAGCCCCAGCATTTT	CASSMGQENQPQHF
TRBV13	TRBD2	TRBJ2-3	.	TGTGCCAGCAGCTTGGGACTAGCGGGGGGTACGCAGTATTTT	CASSLGLAGGTQYF
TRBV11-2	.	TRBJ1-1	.	TGTGCCAGCAGCTTAGGAGGTTGGGGCTTGGGAGCTTTCTTT	CASSLGGWGLGAFF
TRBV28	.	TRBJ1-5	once	TGTGCCAGCAGCTTGGGATGGGGAGAGCCCCAGCATTTT	CASSLGWGEPQHF
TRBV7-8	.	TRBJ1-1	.	TGTGCCAGCAGCGTAACAGTGAACACTGAAGCTTTCTTT	CASSVTVNTEAFF
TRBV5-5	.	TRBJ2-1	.	TGTGCCAGCAGCTTCAGGAATGAGCAGTTCTTC	CASSFRNEQFF
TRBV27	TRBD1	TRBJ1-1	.	TGTGCCAGCAGTTTAGGACAGGGGCTGGACACTGAAGCTTTCTTT	CASSLGQGLDTEAFF
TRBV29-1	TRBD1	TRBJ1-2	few	TGCAGCGTTGAAGGGCAGGGGGCTCGTGGCTACACCTTC	CSVEGQGARGYTF
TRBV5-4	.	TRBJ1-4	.	TGTGCCAGCAGCTTGGGGAGGGCAACTAATGAAAAACTGTTTTTT	CASSLGRATNEKLFF
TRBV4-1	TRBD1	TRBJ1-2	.	TGCGCCAGCAGCCAAGATCAGGGGGCGCGGTATGGCTACACCTTC	CASSQDQGARYGYTF
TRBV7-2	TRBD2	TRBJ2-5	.	TGTGCCAGCAGCTTAATGACTAGCGGGGGTCGAGAGACCCAGTACTTC	CASSLMTSGGRETQYF
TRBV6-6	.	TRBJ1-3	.	TGTGCCAGCAGTTACGCTTCAGGCCTCCCCGGAAACACCATATATTTT	CASSYASGLPGNTIYF
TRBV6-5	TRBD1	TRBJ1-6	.	TGTGCCAGCAGATCCGGGACAGGGGGTTCACCCCTCCACTTT	CASRSGTGGSPLHF
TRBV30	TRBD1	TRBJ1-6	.	TGTGCCTGGGGGACAGGATATAATTCACCCCTCCACTTT	CAWGTGYNSPLHF
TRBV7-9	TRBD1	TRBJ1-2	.	TGTGCCAGCAGTAGACAGGGGATATCGGGCTACACCTTC	CASSRQGISGYTF
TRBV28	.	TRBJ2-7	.	TGTGCCAGCAGTGACCTCCAGGTAACTCCCTCCTACGAGCAGTACTTC	CASSDLQVTPSYEQYF
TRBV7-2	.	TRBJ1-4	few	TGTGCCAGCAGCTTGAACGGGTACGGGGAAAAACTGTTTTTT	CASSLNGYGEKLFF
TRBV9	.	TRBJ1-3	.	TGTGCCAGCAGCGTAACGGAGAGTCCCCTTTCTGGAAACACCATATATTTT	CASSVTESPLSGNTIYF
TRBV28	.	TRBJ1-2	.	TGTGCCAGCAGTTCCGTGGACAGCCATGGCTACACCTTC	CASSSVDSHGYTF
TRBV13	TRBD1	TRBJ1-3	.	TGTGCCAGCGGGCGGATTGGACAGGAGAGCTCTGGAAACACCATATATTTT	CASGRIGQESSGNTIYF
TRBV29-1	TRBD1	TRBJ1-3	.	TGCAGCGTTTCTAAACCGGGACAGAACTCTGGAAACACCATATATTTT	CSVSKPGQNSGNTIYF
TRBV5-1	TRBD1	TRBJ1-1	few	TGCGCCAGCAGTTTAATCACAGGGGTAGGGACTGAAGCTTTCTTT	CASSLITGVGTEAFF
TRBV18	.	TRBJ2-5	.	TGTGCCAGCTCACTCGACCTGCGGCGGGAGACCCAGTACTTC	CASSLDLRRETQYF
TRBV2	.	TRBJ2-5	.	TGTGCCAGCAAAAACGAGTTGGAGACCCAGTACTTC	CASKNELETQYF
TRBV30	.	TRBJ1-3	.	TGTGCCTGGAGTGTACCTGGGGGCGCAGGAGGAAACACCATATATTTT	CAWSVPGGAGGNTIYF
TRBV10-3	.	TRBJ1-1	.	TGTGCCATCAGCATACAGGTGAACACTGAAGCTTTCTTT	CAISIQVNTEAFF
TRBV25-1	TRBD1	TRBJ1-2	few	TGTGCCAGCAGTCACAGGGGAGCTAACTATGGCTACACCTTC	CASSHRGANYGYTF
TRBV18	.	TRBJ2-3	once	TGTGCCAGCTCACCACCGGTCTCTATGGATACGCAGTATTTT	CASSPPVSMDTQYF
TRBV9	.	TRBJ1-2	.	TGTGCCAGCAGCGTAGTCGGGGGGAGAGGCTATGGCTACACCTTC	CASSVVGGRGYGYTF
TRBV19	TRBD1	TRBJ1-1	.	TGTGCCAGTAGCACAGTCAACAGGGGGAGGAACACTGAAGCTTTCTTT	CASSTVNRGRNTEAFF
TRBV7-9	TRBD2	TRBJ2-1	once	TGTGCCAGCAGCTTATATCGGGGGGATGTCGATGAGCAGTTCTTC	CASSLYRGDVDEQFF
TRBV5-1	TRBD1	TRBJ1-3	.	TGCGCCAGCAGCTTGTCCGGGACAGGGGTCGCTGGAAACACCATATATTTT	CASSLSGTGVAGNTIYF
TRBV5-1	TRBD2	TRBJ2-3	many	TGCGCCAGCAGCCTCCGGACTAGCGGGGGGAGGCCAGATACGCAGTATTTT	CASSLRTSGGRPDTQYF
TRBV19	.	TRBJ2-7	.	TGTGCCAGTAGTATACAGGGCCACGAGCAGTACTTC	CASSIQGHEQYF
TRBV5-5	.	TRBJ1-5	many	TGTGCCAGCAGCTTGACAGGGAACAATCAGCCCCAGCATTTT	CASSLTGNNQPQHF
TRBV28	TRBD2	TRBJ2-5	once	TGTGCCAGCAGTTCGGGACTAGCGGGGGCGTACCAAGAGACCCAGTACTTC	CASSSGLAGAYQETQYF
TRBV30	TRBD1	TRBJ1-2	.	TGTGCCTGGAGTGCTCTGGGACAGGGAAGATTTTTTGGTGGCTACACCTTC	CAWSALGQGRFFGGYTF
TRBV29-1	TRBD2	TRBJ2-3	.	TGCAGCGTTCTCTTCGGGACTAGCGGGGCCGCCAGGCAGTATTTT	CSVLFGTSGAARQYF
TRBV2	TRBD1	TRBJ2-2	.	TGTGCCAGCAGTGGGAGGACAGGGGGCAATACCGGGGAGCTGTTTTTT	CASSGRTGGNTGELFF
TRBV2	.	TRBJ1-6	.	TGTGCCAGCAGTGAGGGGAGGTGGGGTTCACCCCTCCACTTT	CASSEGRWGSPLHF